What follows are 24 T cell receptor beta chains derived from one specimen sequenced in a study of early T cells in non-severe SARS-CoV-2 infection (dated by TCRdb to about 2021). Libraries were constructed by 5' RACE. Sequencing was carried out with a NextSeq 500. TCRdb itself trimmed the public reads at Q25 with fastp, ran MiXCR and retained productive beta chains. When rows share a CDR3 protein, they turn into one entry using the most common DNA and genes. The sample contains fewer than 75,000 distinct CDR3 sequences, around 18% of them found a single time. In total, the top ten clones hold 8.9% of the sample. The input for sequencing was whole blood, taken at baseline. These receptors were collected from an adult who was a healthcare worker with PCR-confirmed SARS-CoV-2 infection or an uninfected control (not recorded which).

This clonotype came up many times. This chain uses TRBV28 with TRBJ1-2; 7 nucleotides agree with TRBD1. The V and J ends lost 6 bases and 8 bases, in that order; junction bases with no gene match: 6. Germline V gene sequence: CDR1 MDHEN, CDR2 SYDVKM. The CDR3 consists of 12 residues. The CDR3 nucleotides are TGTGCCAGCAGGATACAGGGGAGAGGCTACACCTTC. Translating it yields CASRIQGRGYTF.

The V call is TRBV10-2, the J call TRBJ2-7; 7 bases line up with TRBD1. Per germline, CDR1 WSHSY and CDR2 SAAADI. The CDR3 has 12 residues. The trim removed 2 bases at V and 12 bases at J, leaving 7 bases unmatched. CDR3 in DNA: TGCGCCAGCAGTGAGACAGGGGTTGATCTGTACTTC. Encoded protein: CASSETGVDLYF.

Only a few counts were recorded for this clonotype. The chain joins TRBV11-2 to TRBJ1-5; tentative D call: TRBD1 (6 bases). With 5 bases removed from V and 5 bases from J, the gap between germline ends came to 19 bases. Looked up from germline, CDR1 is SGHAT and CDR2 is FQNNGV. The CDR3 loop spans 16 amino acids. The CDR3 sequence is CASSAITGRGDQPQHF. The CDR3 DNA follows: TGTGCCAGCAGCGCAATTACAGGGAGGGGAGATCAGCCCCAGCATTTT.

This clonotype was observed a few times. The chain carries TRBV4-3 and TRBJ2-3; 12 nucleotides align to TRBD2. The CDR3 contains 17 residues. Unmatched junction bases numbered 9, after V lost 3 bases and J lost 5 bases. Germline CDR1 reads LGHNA; CDR2 reads YSLEER. CDR3 nucleotide sequence: TGCGCCAGCAGCCAGGGTTGGACTAGCGGGACCATAGATACGCAGTATTTT. It specifies CASSQGWTSGTIDTQYF.

The table lists this clonotype with a few counts. V and J are TRBV6-2 or TRBV6-3 and TRBJ2-7; 8 bases match TRBD1. Germline trimming cut 5 bases from V and 2 bases from J; bases unmatched to any gene: 14. The CDR3 has 17 residues. Per germline, CDR1 MNHEY and CDR2 SVGEGT. The CDR3, as DNA: TGTGCCAGCAGTCCCCCGGCCCCAGGGGGCTTCACCTACGAGCAGTACTTC. Amino acids: CASSPPAPGGFTYEQYF.

This clonotype was counted only a few times. This chain links TRBV7-2 with TRBJ1-1, with 7 positions matching TRBD1. V was pared by 5 bases and J by 4 bases, with 10 bases of the junction left unmatched. CDR3 length: 15 residues. The V gene's germline CDR1 is SGHTA and CDR2 FQGNSA. The chain's CDR3 is CASSRGRQGGTEAFF. In DNA form, the CDR3 reads TGTGCCAGCAGCCGGGGGAGACAGGGTGGCACTGAAGCTTTCTTT.

This clonotype was seen ten or more times. V is TRBV7-2 and J is TRBJ2-7; TRBD1 agrees at 7 bases. The CDR3 sequence is 16 residues long. V lost 2 bases, J lost 2 bases, and 9 bases stayed unmatched. Germline loops: CDR1 SGHTA, CDR2 FQGNSA. The CDR3 sequence is CASSLLPWGQTYEQYF. The CDR3 nucleotides read TGTGCCAGCAGCTTATTGCCATGGGGACAGACCTACGAGCAGTACTTC.

This chain uses TRBV2 with TRBJ2-7; D is ambiguous. The CDR3 has 13 residues. CDR1 is SNHLY and CDR2 is FYNNEI in the germline V gene. V shed 6 bases and J shed 4 bases, with 13 bases lying between them. The CDR3 DNA reads TGTGCCAGCAGCGGTCAGAACGGATACGAGCAGTACTTC. It yields the protein CASSGQNGYEQYF.

V usage is TRBV7-7 and J usage is TRBJ2-2; TRBD1 might be the D (6 bases). The V gene lost 5 bases and the J gene lost 5 bases, with 9 bases spanning the gap. Germline V lookup: CDR1 SSHAT, CDR2 FNYEAQ (reference sequence). The CDR3 consists of 13 residues. The CDR3 protein is CASSPQGTGELFF. CDR3 in DNA: TGTGCCAGCAGCCCACAGGGAACCGGGGAGCTGTTTTTT.

V gene TRBV19 combines with J gene TRBJ2-7; D is possibly TRBD2 (5 bases). This CDR3 is 15 amino acids long. The V end was cut by 3 bases, the J end by 0 bases, with 12 bases between. Germline CDR1 is LNHDA and CDR2 is SQIVND (reference sequence). The CDR3 sequence: CASSISSGSSYEQYF. In nucleotides, the CDR3 is TGTGCCAGTAGTATTTCGAGCGGTAGCTCCTACGAGCAGTACTTC.

CDR3 amino acids: CASSLMGLAGDQYF. The CDR3 nucleotides are TGTGCCAGCAGCTTAATGGGACTAGCGGGAGACCAGTACTTC. V is TRBV7-9 and J is TRBJ2-7, with 14 bases fitting TRBD2. Germline values: CDR1 SEHNR, CDR2 FQNEAQ (reference sequence). The junction had 4 bases not matched to a gene; V was cut back by 2 bases and J by 10 bases. The CDR3 has 14 residues.

This chain joins TRBV7-2 and TRBJ2-7, with D possibly TRBD2 on 5 matching bases. Trimming shortened V by 4 bases and J by 0 bases, and 16 bases separated the two germline ends. The germline gives CDR1 SGHTA, CDR2 FQGNSA. The CDR3 runs to 16 residues. CDR3 coding DNA: TGTGCCAGCAGCTCGCGTAGGGCAGGAGGCTCCTACGAGCAGTACTTC. Amino acids: CASSSRRAGGSYEQYF.

This clonotype was observed a handful of times. The chain links TRBV7-2 to TRBJ1-3, with 7 bases fitting TRBD1. This CDR3 contains 15 residues. Germline CDR1 reads SGHTA; CDR2 reads FQGNSA. V dropped 5 bases and J dropped 4; count of bases not matched to a gene: 8. The CDR3, as DNA: TGTGCCAGCAGCCCTCACGGACAGGCGGGAAACACCATATATTTT. Translating gives CASSPHGQAGNTIYF.

The V call is TRBV11-1, the J call TRBJ2-5; 11 nucleotides align to TRBD1. This CDR3 spans 17 amino acids. Germline V gene lookup returns CDR1 SGHAT and CDR2 FQDESV (reference sequence). Trimming cost V 1 base and J 5 bases; bases outside gene matches: 9. The CDR3 DNA reads as TGTGCCAGCAGCTTAGGCGTCTGGACAGGGGGCCGGGAGACCCAGTACTTC. Protein sequence: CASSLGVWTGGRETQYF.

This clonotype was seen at least ten times. The J gene is TRBJ1-6, the V gene TRBV7-2, with 8 bases aligning to TRBD1. CDR1 SGHTA and CDR2 FQGNSA come from the germline V gene. V shed 2 bases and J 7 bases; nucleotides not matched to a gene: 4. The CDR3 totals 15 residues. CDR3 DNA: TGTGCCAGCAGCTTACAGGGGGCTCTGAATTCACCCCTCCACTTT. Translating gives CASSLQGALNSPLHF.

The V gene is TRBV7-9, the J gene TRBJ2-5; 8 nucleotides agree with TRBD1. Germline-derived CDR1 and CDR2 are SEHNR and FQNEAQ (reference sequence). This CDR3 region has 13 residues. Trimming took 6 bases from V and 4 from J; bases not matched to a gene: 4. This chain's CDR3 is CASRPTGGETQYF. The CDR3, as DNA: TGTGCCAGCAGACCAACAGGGGGAGAGACCCAGTACTTC.

This sequence joins TRBV24-1 and TRBJ1-2, with TRBD1 as a possible D gene (6 bases). Trimming left V 3 bases short and J 8 bases short, with 12 bases between. Germline values: CDR1 KGHDR, CDR2 SFDVKD. CDR3 length: 13 amino acids. The CDR3 DNA reads as TGTGCCACCAGTGATCGACCGGGGGCCGGCTACACCTTC. Protein product: CATSDRPGAGYTF.

This clonotype came up many times. This chain links TRBV7-2 with TRBJ1-6, with TRBD1 as a possible D gene (5 bases). Germline V CDR1 and CDR2: SGHTA, FQGNSA. Trimming removed 7 bases at V and 9 bases at J, with 19 bases between. CDR3 length equals 15 residues. Written as DNA, the CDR3 is TGTGCCAGCACGCCAAATCTGAACGGGGGTTCACCCCTCCACTTT. Protein sequence: CASTPNLNGGSPLHF.

There are many counts of this clonotype. The chain couples TRBV5-1 to TRBJ1-1; D remains ambiguous. V lost 4 bases to trimming and J lost 6 bases, with 16 bases between them. Per germline, CDR1 SGHRS and CDR2 YFSETQ. The CDR3 is made up of 14 amino acids. Here the CDR3 DNA reads TGCGCCAGCAGCCCTGTTGGGGTAAAATCTGAAGCTTTCTTT. Translated: CASSPVGVKSEAFF.

This chain uses TRBV4-2 with TRBJ1-2, with D unresolved. V lost 1 base and J lost 2, with 2 bases in between. The CDR3 consists of 12 residues. The germline V gene encodes CDR1 LGHNA and CDR2 YNFKEQ. CDR3 coding DNA: TGTGCCAGCAGCCAAGCCAACTATGGCTACACCTTC. Its translation: CASSQANYGYTF.

The DNA for the CDR3 is TGTGCCAGCAGCCAGGGAAACTATGGCTACACCTTC. It yields the protein CASSQGNYGYTF. The V and J genes are TRBV3-1 and TRBJ1-2, with unresolved D. Germline V gene data show CDR1 as LGHDT and CDR2 as YNNKEL (reference sequence). Between the trimmed V and J ends, which lost 3 bases and 2 bases, there was a span of 4 bases. The CDR3 runs to 12 residues. The full variable domain, with the rest looked up from reference TRBV3-1 and TRBJ1-2, is DTAVSQTPKYLVTQMGNDKSIKCEQNLGHDTMYWYKQDSKKFLKIMFSYNNKELIINETVPNRFSPKSPDKAHLNLHINSLELGDSAVYFCASSQGNYGYTFGSGTRLTVV.

The J gene is TRBJ2-1, the V gene TRBV5-1; D is tentatively TRBD1 or TRBD2 (5 bases each). The length of the CDR3 is 16 residues. In germline, CDR1 is SGHRS, CDR2 YFSETQ. V lost 0 bases and J lost 4, with 14 bases in between. The chain's CDR3 is CASSLAPGTQYNEQFF. Here the CDR3 DNA reads TGCGCCAGCAGCTTGGCCCCCGGGACCCAGTACAATGAGCAGTTCTTC. Full variable domain (rest looked up from reference TRBV5-1 and TRBJ2-1): KAGVTQTPRYLIKTRGQQVTLSCSPISGHRSVSWYQQTPGQGLQFLFEYFSETQRNKGNFPGRFSGRQFSNSRSEMNVSTLELGDSALYLCASSLAPGTQYNEQFFGPGTRLTVL.

This rearrangement joins TRBV7-9 to TRBJ2-3; 9 bases fit TRBD2. The CDR3 contains 16 residues. V gave up 3 bases and J gave up 0 bases; unmatched junction bases: 4. Germline V lookup: CDR1 SEHNR, CDR2 FQNEAQ (reference sequence). The CDR3 sequence is CASSFGGLASTDTQYF. CDR3 DNA sequence: TGTGCCAGCAGCTTCGGGGGACTAGCTAGCACAGATACGCAGTATTTT.

V gene TRBV7-9 combines with J gene TRBJ1-6; D ambiguous. The CDR3 has 11 amino acids. In germline, CDR1 is SEHNR, CDR2 FQNEAQ (reference sequence). Trimming removed 4 bases from V and 16 bases from J, with 11 bases in between. Here the CDR3 DNA reads TGTGCCAGCAGCTCAGGAAGGAGTCTCCACTTT. This encodes CASSSGRSLHF.